The 30 T cell receptor beta chains below come from one sample, sequenced in a study of response to subunit inactivated influenza vaccine. One entry per CDR3 protein results from TCRdb running MiXCR on the RT-PCR reads. The sample carries about 480,000 distinct CDR3 sequences, roughly 9.8% recorded once. Sequencing was performed on PBMCs from blood, taken about 40 days after vaccination. The receptors stem from a man between 45 and 60 years old who received an inactivated influenza vaccine.

The chain is built from TRBV10-2 and TRBJ2-1, with 15 nucleotides matching TRBD2. This CDR3 contains 17 residues. From germline, CDR1 is WSHSY and CDR2 SAAADI. V lost 8 bases, J lost 0 bases, and 5 bases stayed unmatched. The CDR3 here is CASLRTSGRASYNEQFF. The DNA for the CDR3 is TGCGCCAGCCTTAGGACTAGCGGGAGGGCCTCCTACAATGAGCAGTTCTTC.

This clonotype was counted a few times. Its ends do not fully match the called genes, so a read error is possible. The V gene is TRBV7-7, the J gene TRBJ2-1, with 8 bases fitting TRBD2. Per germline, CDR1 SSHAT and CDR2 FNYEAQ (reference sequence). There are 14 residues in the CDR3. This CDR3 reads CASSPGGAGNEQFF. The CDR3 region has the DNA TGTGCTAGCAGTCCCGGGGGGGCCGGCAATGAGCAGTTCTTC.

This clonotype occurred a few times. The chain employs TRBV15 and TRBJ2-3; 12 bases align to TRBD2. V lost 0 bases, J lost 6 bases, and 1 base stayed unmatched. There are 15 residues in the CDR3. The germline gives CDR1 LNHNV, CDR2 YYDKDF (reference sequence). The CDR3 loop is CATSRDGLAGDTQYF. CDR3 sequence (DNA): TGTGCCACCAGCAGAGACGGACTAGCGGGGGATACGCAGTATTTT.

The gene calls are TRBV15 and TRBJ1-6, with a tentative D call TRBD1 (5 bases). The length of the CDR3 is 16 residues. Germline CDR1 LNHNV, CDR2 YYDKDF (reference sequence). Trimming took off 1 base at V and 14 bases at J, with 21 bases between the two ends. Written as DNA, the CDR3 is TGTGCCACCAGCAGAGCAGGGACGGTCCGCTTGTCCTCCCTCCACTTT. It encodes CATSRAGTVRLSSLHF.

This clonotype was detected a few times. V gene TRBV5-1 combines with J gene TRBJ2-7; 8 bases are shared with TRBD1. The germline V gene has CDR1 SGHRS and CDR2 YFSETQ. The CDR3 is made up of 16 amino acids. Trimming at V came to 0 bases and at J to 0 bases, leaving 5 bases not matched to a gene. DNA for the CDR3: TGCGCCAGCAGCTTGGGATCAGGGGGCCGCTCCTACGAGCAGTACTTC. Protein sequence: CASSLGSGGRSYEQYF.

The rearrangement joins TRBV10-3 to TRBJ2-2; D unresolved. Trimming pared 4 bases from V and 1 base from J, leaving 10 bases between. Germline-derived CDR1 and CDR2 are ENHRY and SYGVKD. This CDR3 region has 15 residues. The CDR3 nucleotides are TGTGCCATCAGTGTAGGCACCTTGAACACCGGGGAGCTGTTTTTT. Translating gives CAISVGTLNTGELFF.

This clonotype was seen at least ten times. The J gene is TRBJ2-3, the V gene TRBV20-1; D may match TRBD1 or TRBD2 (5 bases each). CDR3 size: 19 residues. V lost 1 base to trimming and J lost 0 bases, with 23 bases between them. Germline V lookup: CDR1 DFQATT, CDR2 SNEGSKA (reference sequence). The CDR3 nucleotides are TGCAGTGCTAGAGCCACAATCCCCATCGATGGGGGTAGCACAGATACGCAGTATTTT. As protein: CSARATIPIDGGSTDTQYF.

The chain combines TRBV29-1 with TRBJ2-7; 12 nucleotides agree with TRBD2. V shed 4 bases and J 6 bases; nucleotides not matched to a gene: 7. Germline CDR1 is SQVTM and CDR2 is ANQGSEA. The CDR3 runs to 14 residues. For the CDR3, the DNA is TGCAGCGTTGCCCTAGCGGGGGGGCCTGTCGAGCAGTACTTC. It is translated as CSVALAGGPVEQYF.

This clonotype has at least ten counts. This chain links TRBV7-6 with TRBJ2-2; TRBD2 matches 7 bases. The CDR3 consists of 17 residues. Germline V lookup: CDR1 SGHVS, CDR2 FNYEAQ. J gave up 1 base and V 2 bases, and 7 bases lay outside the gene matches. The CDR3 sequence is CASSLLGTNENTGELFF. Here the CDR3 DNA reads TGTGCCAGCAGCTTACTGGGGACTAACGAGAACACCGGGGAGCTGTTTTTT.

The chain uses TRBV4-3 and TRBJ1-5, with D possibly being TRBD1 (5 bases). The CDR3 totals 15 residues. Germline CDR1 is LGHNA and CDR2 is YSLEER. The V end lost 0 bases, the J end lost 7 bases, and 13 bases lay between the germline ends. CDR3 protein: CASSQDWGQGQPQHF. The DNA for the CDR3 is TGCGCCAGCAGCCAAGATTGGGGTCAGGGACAGCCCCAGCATTTT.

This clonotype turned up a few times. CDR3 sequence (DNA): TGTGCCAGCAGGGCCTCGGGGAGACGGTATTTT. Amino acid sequence: CASRASGRRYF. V usage is TRBV6-5 and J usage is TRBJ2-3; D might be TRBD2 (5 bases). V lost 6 bases to trimming and J lost 14 bases, with 15 bases between them. The length of the CDR3 is 11 residues. Per the germline V gene, CDR1 is MNHEY and CDR2 is SVGAGI.

There are many counts of this clonotype. The gene calls are TRBV29-1 and TRBJ2-5; perhaps TRBD2 as D (6 bases). Germline CDR1 reads SQVTM; CDR2 reads ANQGSEA. The CDR3 covers 13 residues. V was shortened by 7 bases and J by 5 bases, with 17 bases between the two germline ends. This CDR3 is CSARDSLGETQYF. In DNA, the CDR3 is TGCAGCGCTCGGGACTCTCTCGGGGAGACCCAGTACTTC.

In its sample, this clonotype was seen a few times. J is TRBJ2-4 and V is TRBV29-1; 9 nucleotides line up with TRBD2. J gave up 7 bases and V 3 bases, and 4 bases lay outside the gene matches. The CDR3 has 13 residues. Germline V gives CDR1 SQVTM, CDR2 ANQGSEA. As DNA, the CDR3 is TGCAGCGTTGAGCTCCTAGCGGGGAACATTCAGTACTTC. Encoded protein: CSVELLAGNIQYF.

The V call is TRBV5-1, the J call TRBJ2-5, with 7 positions matching TRBD1. V dropped 2 bases and J dropped 2; count of bases not matched to a gene: 12. Germline V gene data show CDR1 as SGHRS and CDR2 as YFSETQ. This CDR3 is built from 17 residues. The CDR3 DNA sequence: TGCGCCAGCAGCTTTAAGACGCCGGGACAGAGACAAGAGACCCAGTACTTC. It codes for CASSFKTPGQRQETQYF. Supplemented by reference TRBV5-1 and TRBJ2-5, the full variable domain reads KAGVTQTPRYLIKTRGQQVTLSCSPISGHRSVSWYQQTPGQGLQFLFEYFSETQRNKGNFPGRFSGRQFSNSRSEMNVSTLELGDSALYLCASSFKTPGQRQETQYFGPGTRLLVL.

The chain has TRBV10-3 and TRBJ2-1, with 11 bases aligning to TRBD2. The ends lost 10 bases at V and 7 bases at J; junction bases unmatched: 9. The germline gives CDR1 ENHRY, CDR2 SYGVKD. The CDR3 has 14 amino acids. The CDR3 DNA is TGTGCCAGCGCAACACTAGCGGGAGCGAATGAGCAGTTCTTC. Protein: CASATLAGANEQFF.

This clonotype was counted ten times or more. This chain connects TRBV12-3 or TRBV12-4 to TRBJ2-2; D is ambiguous. V dropped 3 bases and J dropped 3 bases, with 5 bases sitting between them. This CDR3 region has 13 residues. The CDR3 is CASSLAHTGELFF. CDR3 coding DNA: TGTGCCAGCAGTTTGGCTCACACCGGGGAGCTGTTTTTT.

This clonotype has only a few counts. This chain links TRBV12-3 or TRBV12-4 with TRBJ2-2; D call uncertain. This CDR3 has 12 residues. Deletions cut 5 bases from V and 8 bases from J, with 9 bases between. CDR3 sequence reads: CASSTHGGELFF. The CDR3 region has the DNA TGTGCCAGCAGTACCCATGGGGGGGAGCTGTTTTTT.

The DNA for the CDR3 is TGTGCCACCAGCAGAGATCTCGGGTCAGGGGGAGGAGAGCAGTTCTTC. It translates to CATSRDLGSGGGEQFF. V is TRBV15 and J is TRBJ2-1, with D perhaps TRBD1 (7 bases). Trimming removed 0 bases from V and 10 bases from J, with 19 bases in between. Looked up from germline, CDR1 is LNHNV and CDR2 is YYDKDF (reference sequence). This CDR3 comprises 16 residues.

The sample holds many counts of this clonotype. The rearrangement joins TRBV4-3 to TRBJ2-1, with 9 bases that match TRBD2. The CDR3 sequence is 16 residues long. Germline CDR1 is LGHNA and CDR2 is YSLEER. The junction had 6 bases not matched to a gene; V was cut back by 6 bases and J by 0 bases. The CDR3: CASSTSGPSSYNEQFF. CDR3 nucleotide sequence: TGCGCCAGCAGTACTAGCGGGCCCAGCTCCTACAATGAGCAGTTCTTC.

This rearrangement joins TRBV11-2 to TRBJ2-1; D might be TRBD1 (6 bases). The CDR3 length is 16 residues. Germline CDR1 and CDR2: SGHAT and FQNNGV. Trimming removed 5 bases at V and 5 bases at J, with 19 bases between. The DNA of the CDR3 is TGTGCCAGCAGCCCAGGGGCCTGGACAGTAAACAATGAGCAGTTCTTC. Amino acid sequence: CASSPGAWTVNNEQFF.

This clonotype was seen a handful of times. The V gene is TRBV4-3, the J gene TRBJ2-1, with 8 nucleotides matching TRBD2. CDR3 size: 15 residues. V shed 0 bases and J 9 bases; nucleotides not matched to a gene: 7. Germline V gene data show CDR1 as LGHNA and CDR2 as YSLEER. CDR3 loop: CASSQDAAGVVEQFF. CDR3 DNA: TGCGCCAGCAGCCAAGACGCAGCGGGAGTGGTTGAGCAGTTCTTC.

This clonotype was detected many times. This chain joins TRBV20-1 and TRBJ1-1, with D perhaps TRBD1 (5 bases). V was shortened by 4 bases and J by 0 bases, with 12 bases between the two germline ends. Germline V gene data show CDR1 as DFQATT and CDR2 as SNEGSKA (reference sequence). The CDR3 sequence is 14 residues long. The CDR3 nucleotides read TGCAGTGCTAAAACGACAGTCATGAACACTGAAGCTTTCTTT. This gives the protein CSAKTTVMNTEAFF.

This chain connects TRBV18 to TRBJ1-1; no firm D call. The germline gives CDR1 KGHSH, CDR2 LQKENI. This CDR3 spans 14 amino acids. V was clipped by 5 bases and J by 2 bases, with 12 bases between them. The CDR3 nucleotides are TGTGCCAGCTCATCACGGGTAGGAAACACTGAAGCTTTCTTT. Amino acid sequence: CASSSRVGNTEAFF.

The table lists this clonotype with a few counts. J is TRBJ1-5 and V is TRBV7-2, with a weak D call TRBD1 (5 bases). Trimming took 4 bases from V and 7 from J, leaving 14 bases between them. The CDR3 runs to 14 residues. Looked up from germline, CDR1 is SGHTA and CDR2 is FQGNSA. The CDR3 protein is CASSSPGWGQPQHF. The CDR3 DNA follows: TGTGCCAGCAGCTCACCAGGGTGGGGCCAGCCCCAGCATTTT.

The chain uses TRBV7-2 and TRBJ1-5; D perhaps matches TRBD1 (5 bases). V lost 1 base, J lost 9 bases, and 13 bases lay in between. CDR3 length equals 14 residues. Germline CDR1 is SGHTA and CDR2 is FQGNSA. CDR3 loop: CASSLDQGPTPQHF. CDR3 DNA: TGTGCCAGCAGCTTAGACCAGGGCCCTACGCCCCAGCATTTT.

This clonotype came up a few times. The V call is TRBV4-2, the J call TRBJ2-7; 8 bases agree with TRBD1. The CDR3 extends over 16 amino acids. Losses at the gene ends were 1 base for V and 4 bases for J; bases not matched to a gene: 9. CDR1 is LGHNA, CDR2 YNFKEQ, per germline. The CDR3, as DNA: TGTGCCAGCAGCCAAGGGACAGGGCTACTAAGGTACGAGCAGTACTTC. Amino acid sequence: CASSQGTGLLRYEQYF.

This clonotype has a count of ten or more. The chain uses TRBV10-3 and TRBJ2-7; 10 positions agree with TRBD2. V lost 11 bases and J lost 1; bases outside the gene matches: 8. The V gene's germline CDR1 is ENHRY and CDR2 SYGVKD. The CDR3 consists of 14 residues. The CDR3 is CAFPGLAVSYEQYF. The CDR3 nucleotides read TGTGCCTTCCCAGGACTAGCGGTTTCCTACGAGCAGTACTTC.

This clonotype showed up just a few times. The chain links TRBV3-1 to TRBJ2-3; tentatively, D is TRBD2 (5 bases). The CDR3 is 14 residues long. Germline assignment: CDR1 LGHDT and CDR2 YNNKEL (reference sequence). V was clipped by 5 bases and J by 7 bases, with 16 bases between them. The CDR3 reads CASSVRTPPNTQYF. In nucleotides, the CDR3 is TGTGCCAGCAGCGTTCGGACTCCCCCTAATACGCAGTATTTT.

V is TRBV7-2 and J is TRBJ2-3, with 8 bases fitting TRBD2. The CDR3 loop spans 15 amino acids. CDR1 SGHTA and CDR2 FQGNSA come from the germline V gene. Unmatched junction bases numbered 11, after V lost 8 bases and J lost 4 bases. The CDR3 reads CASQSTGGAPDTQYF. The CDR3 nucleotides are TGTGCCAGCCAGTCTACGGGGGGGGCCCCAGATACGCAGTATTTT.

The chain uses TRBV7-9 and TRBJ1-5; D is possibly TRBD1 (5 bases). The CDR3 has 17 residues. Germline lookup yields CDR1 SEHNR and CDR2 FQNEAQ (reference sequence). Deletions cut 1 base from V and 2 bases from J, with 15 bases between. The CDR3 nucleotides are TGTGCCAGCAGCTTAGGACGAGAGGGGATTCGCAATCAGCCCCAGCATTTT. It is translated as CASSLGREGIRNQPQHF.